The entry below describes one T cell receptor beta chain. Its antigen is not identified. The data derive from a study of blood T cells in healthy people across ages. Looking at the study overall: In model experiments, template switching was able to capture about one barcoded beta molecule for every two T cells that were present.

It was with a sample-barcoded 5' primer and a J-beta primer mix that a second PCR of roughly 6 to 12 cycles was run. One entry per CDR3 protein, called by TCRdb with MiXCR from the 5' RACE reads. Of some 1,800,000 distinct CDR3 sequences in the sample, 39% were seen once. Study-wide results and limits: While age rose, TCR beta diversity per million T cells dropped in a roughly linear way. Because donor CMV status was unknown, expanded clonotype changes were possibly confounded.

This CDR3 region has 13 residues. The ends were cut back, 4 bases at V and 8 bases at J, with 15 bases in the middle. The germline gives CDR1 SGHDN, CDR2 FVKESK. The gene calls are TRBV14 and TRBJ2-7; tentatively, D is TRBD1 (6 bases). The material sequenced was blood. The receptor comes from a human donor in good health. The CDR3 loop reads CASSPSRGTQQYF. The CDR3 nucleotides are TGTGCCAGCAGCCCGTCCAGGGGTACTCAGCAGTACTTC.